The clone carrying this T cell receptor (beta chain) has more than one count but fewer than ten. The data originate from a study of T-cell reconstitution after alpha-beta-depleted transplantation in children. Unique molecular identifiers were built into the TCRbeta library. TCRdb recomputed calls from the PCR reads with MiXCR, one row per CDR3 protein. The data contain about 610,000 distinct CDR3 sequences, roughly a quarter of them singletons. Germline loops: CDR1 SGHRS, CDR2 YFSETQ. This CDR3 is built from 12 residues. Trimming cost V 5 bases and J 4 bases, with 10 bases left between them. The sequence was collected from a boy less than two years old with Wiskott-Aldrich syndrome, due to receive a stem cell transplant. The sequenced sample was PBMCs, obtained before TCRalphabeta/CD19-depleted stem cell transplant. The chain recombines TRBV5-1 with TRBJ2-7; weak D call: TRBD1 (6 bases). The CDR3 DNA is TGCGCCAGCAGGGACAGCGAGTACGAGCAGTACTTC. Its protein product is CASRDSEYEQYF.